What follows describes a single TCR beta chain. Its target is unknown. These data originate in a study of vaccination and CD4 T cells after COVID-19. The assay that was used to sequence DNA from cultured CD4+ T cells was the Oncomine TCR Beta short-read assay. TCRdb called the PCR reads again in MiXCR, with one record for every CDR3 protein. The sample has roughly 14,000 distinct CDR3 sequences, just over 55% seen once; the top ten hold over 13%. Sample treatment: approximately 9-day PBMC culture with coronavirus spike peptide pools or control peptides (ViraFEST assay). Some 2 million PBMCs were grown per well alongside about 10 IU/ml IL-2 and around 9.6 ug/ml peptide pools. The cultures had half their medium swapped for fresh IL-2 medium on days 3 and 7. Germline values: CDR1 SGHTA, CDR2 FQGTGA. V lost 2 bases and J lost 0, with 6 bases in between. The CDR3 has 14 amino acids.

This receptor was identified in a human donor who had recovered from COVID-19. The sample consisted of CD4+ T cells from blood, cultured in vitro. The chain recombines TRBV7-3 with TRBJ2-3; the D is unclear. Here the CDR3 DNA reads TGTGCCAGCAGCTTATTCGCAAGCACAGATACGCAGTATTTT. Its protein is CASSLFASTDTQYF.